This T cell receptor (beta chain) stems from a study of T cells in localized non-small cell lung cancer. Study-wide results and caveats: The greatest T cell clonality was found in uninvolved adjacent lung (higher than in tumor). It remains possible that heterogeneity exists, since only one tumor region was sequenced.

With regard to this clone: Its antigen remains unidentified.

TCRdb's table, derived via immunoSEQ multiplex PCR, lists solely in-frame clones and lacks some. This sample carries around 70,000 clones, roughly 84% of them seen once, and the ten largest clones take 1.3%. The TCR sequence derives from a female donor over 55 with stage I lung adenocarcinoma. The source was peripheral blood, collected before any cancer treatment.

CDR3 sequence reads: CASSLRLPRPTFTDTQYF. In DNA, the CDR3 is TGTGCCAGCAGCTTGAGGTTACCAAGACCTACATTCACAGATACGCAGTATTTT. V usage is TRBV5-4 and J usage is TRBJ2-3; no clear D. Germline loops: CDR1 SGHNT, CDR2 YYREEE (reference sequence). This CDR3 has 18 residues. V lost 1 base to trimming and J lost 2 bases, with 20 bases between them.